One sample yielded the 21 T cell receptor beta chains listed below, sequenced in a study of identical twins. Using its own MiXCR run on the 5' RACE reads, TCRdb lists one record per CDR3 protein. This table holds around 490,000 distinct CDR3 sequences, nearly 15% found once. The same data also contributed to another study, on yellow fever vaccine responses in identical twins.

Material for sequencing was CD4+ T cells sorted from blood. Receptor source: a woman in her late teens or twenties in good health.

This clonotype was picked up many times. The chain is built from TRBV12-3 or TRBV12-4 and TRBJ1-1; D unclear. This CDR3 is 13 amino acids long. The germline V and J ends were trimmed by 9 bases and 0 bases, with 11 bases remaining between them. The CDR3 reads CASQRSMNTEAFF. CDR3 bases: TGTGCCAGTCAACGATCCATGAACACTGAAGCTTTCTTT.

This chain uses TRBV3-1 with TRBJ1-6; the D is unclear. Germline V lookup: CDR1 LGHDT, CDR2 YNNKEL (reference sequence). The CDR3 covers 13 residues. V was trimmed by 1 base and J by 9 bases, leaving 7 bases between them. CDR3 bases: TGTGCCAGCAGCCAAGGGAGGGTTTCACCCCTCCACTTT. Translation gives CASSQGRVSPLHF.

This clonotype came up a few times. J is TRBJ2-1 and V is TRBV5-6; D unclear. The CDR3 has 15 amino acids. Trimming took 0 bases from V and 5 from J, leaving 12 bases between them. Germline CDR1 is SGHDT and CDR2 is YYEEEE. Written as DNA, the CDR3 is TGTGCCAGCAGCTTGGTGGTAGCTCCCAACAATGAGCAGTTCTTC. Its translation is CASSLVVAPNNEQFF.

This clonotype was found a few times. CDR3 amino acids: CASSPWDRVGTDTQYF. The CDR3 DNA sequence: TGTGCCAGCAGTCCTTGGGACAGGGTAGGCACAGATACGCAGTATTTT. J is TRBJ2-3 and V is TRBV12-3 or TRBV12-4; 9 bases agree with TRBD1. The CDR3 spans 16 residues. Trimming took 5 bases from V and 1 from J; bases not matched to a gene: 7.

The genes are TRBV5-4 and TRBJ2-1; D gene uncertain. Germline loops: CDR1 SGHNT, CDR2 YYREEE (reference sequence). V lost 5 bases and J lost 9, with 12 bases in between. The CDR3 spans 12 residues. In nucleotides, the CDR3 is TGTGCCAGCAGTTACGCACTTGGTGAGCAGTTCTTC. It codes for CASSYALGEQFF.

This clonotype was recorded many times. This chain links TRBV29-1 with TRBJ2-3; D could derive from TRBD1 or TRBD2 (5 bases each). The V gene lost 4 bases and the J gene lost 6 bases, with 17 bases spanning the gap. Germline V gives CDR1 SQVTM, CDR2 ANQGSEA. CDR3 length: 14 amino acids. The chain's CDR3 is CSVALGPDLDTQYF. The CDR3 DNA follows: TGCAGCGTTGCTCTGGGGCCGGACTTGGATACGCAGTATTTT.

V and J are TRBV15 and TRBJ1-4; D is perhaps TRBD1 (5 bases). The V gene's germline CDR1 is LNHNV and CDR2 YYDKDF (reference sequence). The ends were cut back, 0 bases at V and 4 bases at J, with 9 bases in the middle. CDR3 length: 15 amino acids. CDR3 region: CATSRDRGVNEKLFF. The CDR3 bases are TGTGCCACCAGCAGAGACCGAGGGGTTAATGAAAAACTGTTTTTT.

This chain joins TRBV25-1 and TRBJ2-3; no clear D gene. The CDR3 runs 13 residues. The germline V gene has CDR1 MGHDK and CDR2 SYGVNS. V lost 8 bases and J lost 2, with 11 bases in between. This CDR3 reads CASGYRFTDTQYF. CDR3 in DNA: TGTGCCAGCGGCTACAGATTCACAGATACGCAGTATTTT.

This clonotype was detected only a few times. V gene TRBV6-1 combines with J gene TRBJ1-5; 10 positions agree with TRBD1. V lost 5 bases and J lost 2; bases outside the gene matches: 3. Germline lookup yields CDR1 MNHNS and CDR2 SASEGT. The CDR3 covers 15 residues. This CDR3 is CASSRDRGGNQPQHF. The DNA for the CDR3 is TGTGCCAGCAGTAGGGACAGGGGAGGCAATCAGCCCCAGCATTTT.

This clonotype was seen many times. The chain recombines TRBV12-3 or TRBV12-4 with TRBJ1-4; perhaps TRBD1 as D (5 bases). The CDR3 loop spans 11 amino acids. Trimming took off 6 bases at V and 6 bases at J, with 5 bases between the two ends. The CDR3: CASSRDEKLFF. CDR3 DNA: TGTGCCAGCAGCAGGGATGAAAAACTGTTTTTT.

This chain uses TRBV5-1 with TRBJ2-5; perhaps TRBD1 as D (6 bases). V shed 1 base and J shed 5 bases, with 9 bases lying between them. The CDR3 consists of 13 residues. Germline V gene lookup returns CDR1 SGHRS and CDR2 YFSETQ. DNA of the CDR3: TGCGCCAGCAGCTTGTGGCAGGGGGAGACCCAGTACTTC. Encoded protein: CASSLWQGETQYF.

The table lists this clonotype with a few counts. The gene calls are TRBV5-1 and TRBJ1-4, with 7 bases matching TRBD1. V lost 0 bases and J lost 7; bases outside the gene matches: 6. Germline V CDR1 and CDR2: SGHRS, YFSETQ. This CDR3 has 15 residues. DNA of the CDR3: TGCGCCAGCAGCTTGGGGCAGGGGGTTATTGAAAAACTGTTTTTT. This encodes CASSLGQGVIEKLFF.

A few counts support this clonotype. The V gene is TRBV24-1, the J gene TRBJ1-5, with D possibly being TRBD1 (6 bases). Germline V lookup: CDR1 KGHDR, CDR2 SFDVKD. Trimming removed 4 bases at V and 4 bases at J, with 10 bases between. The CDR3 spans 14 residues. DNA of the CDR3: TGTGCCACCAGTGAGACAGGCGGTAATCAGCCCCAGCATTTT. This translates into CATSETGGNQPQHF.

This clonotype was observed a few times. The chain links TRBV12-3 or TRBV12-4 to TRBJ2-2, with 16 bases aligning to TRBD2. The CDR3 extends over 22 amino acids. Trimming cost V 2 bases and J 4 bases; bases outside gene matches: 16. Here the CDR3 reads CASSLILGLAGGSRASTGELFF. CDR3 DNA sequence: TGTGCCAGCAGTTTAATCCTGGGACTAGCGGGAGGGTCGCGGGCAAGCACCGGGGAGCTGTTTTTT.

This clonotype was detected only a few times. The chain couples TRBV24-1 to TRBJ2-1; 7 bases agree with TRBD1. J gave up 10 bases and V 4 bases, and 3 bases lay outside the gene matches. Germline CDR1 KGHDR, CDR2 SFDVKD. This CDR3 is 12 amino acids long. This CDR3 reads CATSERTGEQFF. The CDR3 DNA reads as TGTGCCACCAGTGAAAGGACAGGAGAGCAGTTCTTC.

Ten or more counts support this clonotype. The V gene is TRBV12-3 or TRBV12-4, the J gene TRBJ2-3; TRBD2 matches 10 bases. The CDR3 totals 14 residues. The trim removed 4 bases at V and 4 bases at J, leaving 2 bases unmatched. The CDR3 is CASSWSGGADTQYF. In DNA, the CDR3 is TGTGCCAGCAGTTGGAGCGGGGGGGCAGATACGCAGTATTTT.

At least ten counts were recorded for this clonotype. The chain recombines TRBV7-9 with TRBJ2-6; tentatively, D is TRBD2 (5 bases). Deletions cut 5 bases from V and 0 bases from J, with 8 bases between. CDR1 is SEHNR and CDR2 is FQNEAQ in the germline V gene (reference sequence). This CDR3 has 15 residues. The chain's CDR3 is CASSRTSSGANVLTF. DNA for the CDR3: TGTGCCAGCAGCCGAACTAGCTCTGGGGCCAACGTCCTGACTTTC.

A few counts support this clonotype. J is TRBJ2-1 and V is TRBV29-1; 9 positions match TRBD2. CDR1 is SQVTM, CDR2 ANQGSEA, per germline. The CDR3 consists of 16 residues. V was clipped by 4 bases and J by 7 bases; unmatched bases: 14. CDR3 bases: TGCAGCGTTGCCATGTTAGCGGGAGAGTCCAGGAATGAGCAGTTCTTC. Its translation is CSVAMLAGESRNEQFF.

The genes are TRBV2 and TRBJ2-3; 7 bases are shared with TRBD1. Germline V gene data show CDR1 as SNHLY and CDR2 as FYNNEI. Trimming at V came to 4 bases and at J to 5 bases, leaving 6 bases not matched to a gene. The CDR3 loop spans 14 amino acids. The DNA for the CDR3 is TGTGCCAGCAGTGGACAAGGGGGCGGAGATACGCAGTATTTT. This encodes CASSGQGGGDTQYF.

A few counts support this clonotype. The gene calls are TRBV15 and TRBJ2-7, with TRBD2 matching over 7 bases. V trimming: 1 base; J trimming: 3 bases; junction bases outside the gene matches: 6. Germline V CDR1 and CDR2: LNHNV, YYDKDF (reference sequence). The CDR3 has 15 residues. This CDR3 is CATSRVASGFYEQYF. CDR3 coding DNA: TGTGCCACCAGCAGAGTGGCTAGCGGATTCTACGAGCAGTACTTC.

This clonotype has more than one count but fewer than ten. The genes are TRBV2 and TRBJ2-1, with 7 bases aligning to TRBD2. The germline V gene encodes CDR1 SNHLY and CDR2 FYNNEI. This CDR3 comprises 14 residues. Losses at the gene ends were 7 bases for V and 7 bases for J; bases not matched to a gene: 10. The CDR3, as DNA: TGTGCCAGCATTAGGGAGGGGTATACTAATGAGCAGTTCTTC. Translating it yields CASIREGYTNEQFF. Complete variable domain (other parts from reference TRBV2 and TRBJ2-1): EPEVTQTPSHQVTQMGQEVILRCVPISNHLYFYWYRQILGQKVEFLVSFYNNEISEKSEIFDDQFSVERPDGSNFTLKIRSTKLEDSAMYFCASIREGYTNEQFFGPGTRLTVL.